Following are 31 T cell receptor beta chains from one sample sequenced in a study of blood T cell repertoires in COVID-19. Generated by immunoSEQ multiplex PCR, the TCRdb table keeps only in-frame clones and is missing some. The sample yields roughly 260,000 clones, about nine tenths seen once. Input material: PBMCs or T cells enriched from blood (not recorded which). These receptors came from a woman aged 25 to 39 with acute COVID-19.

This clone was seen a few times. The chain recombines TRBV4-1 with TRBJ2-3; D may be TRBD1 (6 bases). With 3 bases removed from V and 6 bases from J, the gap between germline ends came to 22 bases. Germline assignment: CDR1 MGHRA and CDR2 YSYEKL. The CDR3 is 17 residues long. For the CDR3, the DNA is TGCGCCAGCAGCCACCCCCCCATTGGGGGCCCCGCCGATACGCAGTATTTT. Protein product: CASSHPPIGGPADTQYF.

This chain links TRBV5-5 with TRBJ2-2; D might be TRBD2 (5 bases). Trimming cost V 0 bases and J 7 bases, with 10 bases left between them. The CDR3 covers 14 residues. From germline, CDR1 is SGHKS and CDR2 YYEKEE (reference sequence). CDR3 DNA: TGTGCCAGCAGCTTGGCGGGATCCCACGGGGAGCTGTTTTTT. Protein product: CASSLAGSHGELFF.

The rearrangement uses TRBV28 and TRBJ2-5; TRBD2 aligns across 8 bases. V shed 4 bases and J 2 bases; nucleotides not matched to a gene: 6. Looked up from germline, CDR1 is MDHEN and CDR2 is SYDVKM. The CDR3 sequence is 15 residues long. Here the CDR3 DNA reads TGTGCCAGCAGTTCCGGGGGGGCCGAGCAAGAGACCCAGTACTTC. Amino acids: CASSSGGAEQETQYF.

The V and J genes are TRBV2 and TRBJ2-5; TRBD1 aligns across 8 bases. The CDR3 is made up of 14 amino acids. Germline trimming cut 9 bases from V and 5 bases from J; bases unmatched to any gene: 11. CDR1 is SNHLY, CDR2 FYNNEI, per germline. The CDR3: CARLDRGPKETQYF. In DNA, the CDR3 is TGTGCCAGGCTTGACAGGGGCCCTAAGGAGACCCAGTACTTC.

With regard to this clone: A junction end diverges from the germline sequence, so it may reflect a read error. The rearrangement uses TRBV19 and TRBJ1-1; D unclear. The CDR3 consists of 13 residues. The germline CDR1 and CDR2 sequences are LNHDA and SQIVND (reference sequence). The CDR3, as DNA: TGTGCCGGTAGGTCCCGGGAGAACACTGAAGCTTTCTTT. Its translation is CAGRSRENTEAFF.

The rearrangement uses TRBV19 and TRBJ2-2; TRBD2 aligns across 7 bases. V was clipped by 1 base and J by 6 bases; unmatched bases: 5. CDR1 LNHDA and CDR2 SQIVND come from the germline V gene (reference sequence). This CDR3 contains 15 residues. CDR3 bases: TGTGCCAGTAGTATAGTGGGAGGGAAGTCCGGGGAGCTGTTTTTT. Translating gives CASSIVGGKSGELFF.

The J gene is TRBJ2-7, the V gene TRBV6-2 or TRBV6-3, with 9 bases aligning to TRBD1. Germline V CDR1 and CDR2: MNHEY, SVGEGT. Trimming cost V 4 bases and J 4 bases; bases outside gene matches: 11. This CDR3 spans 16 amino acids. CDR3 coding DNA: TGTGCCAGCAGTTGGGGGCCGGGACAGGGCCCATACGAGCAGTACTTC. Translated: CASSWGPGQGPYEQYF.

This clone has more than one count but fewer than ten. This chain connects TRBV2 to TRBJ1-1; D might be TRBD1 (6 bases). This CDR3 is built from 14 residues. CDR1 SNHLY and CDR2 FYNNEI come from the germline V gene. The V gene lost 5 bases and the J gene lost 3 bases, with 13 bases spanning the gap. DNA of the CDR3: TGTGCCAGCAGTAGACAGGCGGGAGACACTGAAGCTTTCTTT. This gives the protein CASSRQAGDTEAFF.

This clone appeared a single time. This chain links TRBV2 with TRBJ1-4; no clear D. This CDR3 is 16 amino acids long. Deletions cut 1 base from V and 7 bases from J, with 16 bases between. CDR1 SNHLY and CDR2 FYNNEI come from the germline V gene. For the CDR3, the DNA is TGTGCCAGCAGTGAAGGGGAGAGGCACCGGGGTGAAAAACTGTTTTTT. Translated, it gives CASSEGERHRGEKLFF.

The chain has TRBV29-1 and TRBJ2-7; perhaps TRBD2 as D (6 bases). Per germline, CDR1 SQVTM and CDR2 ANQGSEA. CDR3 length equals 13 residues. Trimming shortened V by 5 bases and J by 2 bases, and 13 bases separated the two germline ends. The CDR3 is CSVPGLSTYEQYF. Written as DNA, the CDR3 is TGCAGCGTTCCGGGACTCTCAACCTACGAGCAGTACTTC.

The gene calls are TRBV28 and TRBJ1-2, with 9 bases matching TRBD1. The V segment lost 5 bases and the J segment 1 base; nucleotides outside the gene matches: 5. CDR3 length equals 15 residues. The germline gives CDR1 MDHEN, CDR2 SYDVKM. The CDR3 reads CASSLWGQGNYGYTF. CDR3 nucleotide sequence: TGTGCCAGCAGTCTCTGGGGACAGGGTAACTATGGCTACACCTTC.

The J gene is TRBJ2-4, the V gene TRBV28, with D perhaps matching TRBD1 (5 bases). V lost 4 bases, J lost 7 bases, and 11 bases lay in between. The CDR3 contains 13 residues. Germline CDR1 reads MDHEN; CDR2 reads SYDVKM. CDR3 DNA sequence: TGTGCCAGCAGTTCAGGGAACAGGAACATTCAGTACTTC. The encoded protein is CASSSGNRNIQYF. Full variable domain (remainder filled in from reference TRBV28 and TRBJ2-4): DVKVTQSSRYLVKRTGEKVFLECVQDMDHENMFWYRQDPGLGLRLIYFSYDVKMKEKGDIPEGYSVSREKKERFSLILESASTNQTSMYLCASSSGNRNIQYFGAGTRLSVL.

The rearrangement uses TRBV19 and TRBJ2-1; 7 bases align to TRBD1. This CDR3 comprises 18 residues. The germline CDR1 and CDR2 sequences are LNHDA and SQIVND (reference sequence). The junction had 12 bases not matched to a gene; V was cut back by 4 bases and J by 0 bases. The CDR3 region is CASSSRQGLGRSYNEQFF. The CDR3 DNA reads TGTGCCAGTAGTAGCCGACAGGGTTTGGGACGCTCCTACAATGAGCAGTTCTTC.

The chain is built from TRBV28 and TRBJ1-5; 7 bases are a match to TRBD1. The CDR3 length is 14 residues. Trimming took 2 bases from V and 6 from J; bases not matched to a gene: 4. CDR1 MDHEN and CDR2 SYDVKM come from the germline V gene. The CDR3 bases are TGTGCCAGCAGTTTAGGGACAGTCCTTCAGCCCCAGCATTTT. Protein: CASSLGTVLQPQHF.

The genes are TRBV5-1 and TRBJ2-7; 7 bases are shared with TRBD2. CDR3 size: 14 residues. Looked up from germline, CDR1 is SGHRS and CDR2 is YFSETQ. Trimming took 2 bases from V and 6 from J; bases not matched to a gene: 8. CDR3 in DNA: TGCGCCAGCAGCTTACCCGGGACTATGGGCGAGCAGTACTTC. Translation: CASSLPGTMGEQYF.

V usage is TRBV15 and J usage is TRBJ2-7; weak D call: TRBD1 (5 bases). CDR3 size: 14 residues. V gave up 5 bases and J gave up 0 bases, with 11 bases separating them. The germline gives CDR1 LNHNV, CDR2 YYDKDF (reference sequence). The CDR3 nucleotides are TGTGCCACCAGCCCGGCAGGGATCTCCTACGAGCAGTACTTC. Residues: CATSPAGISYEQYF.

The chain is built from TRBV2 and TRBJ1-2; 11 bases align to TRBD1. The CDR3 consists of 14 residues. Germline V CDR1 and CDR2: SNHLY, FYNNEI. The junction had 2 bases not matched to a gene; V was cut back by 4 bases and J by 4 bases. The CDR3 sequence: CASSGTGGLYGYTF. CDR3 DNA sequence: TGTGCCAGCAGTGGGACAGGGGGCCTCTATGGCTACACCTTC. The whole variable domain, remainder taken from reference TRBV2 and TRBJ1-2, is EPEVTQTPSHQVTQMGQEVILRCVPISNHLYFYWYRQILGQKVEFLVSFYNNEISEKSEIFDDQFSVERPDGSNFTLKIRSTKLEDSAMYFCASSGTGGLYGYTFGSGTRLTVV.

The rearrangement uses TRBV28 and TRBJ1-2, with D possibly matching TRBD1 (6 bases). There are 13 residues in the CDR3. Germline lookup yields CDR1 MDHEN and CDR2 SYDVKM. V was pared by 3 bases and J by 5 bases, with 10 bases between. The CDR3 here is CASSLWQGYGYTF. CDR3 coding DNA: TGTGCCAGCAGTTTGTGGCAGGGGTATGGCTACACCTTC.

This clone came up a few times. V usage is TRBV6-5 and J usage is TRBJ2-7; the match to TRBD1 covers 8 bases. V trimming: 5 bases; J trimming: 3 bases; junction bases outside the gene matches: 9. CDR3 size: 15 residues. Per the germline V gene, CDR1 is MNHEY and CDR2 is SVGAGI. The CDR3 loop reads CASSPRRTGIYEQYF. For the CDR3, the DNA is TGTGCCAGCAGTCCGCGGCGGACAGGGATCTACGAGCAGTACTTC.

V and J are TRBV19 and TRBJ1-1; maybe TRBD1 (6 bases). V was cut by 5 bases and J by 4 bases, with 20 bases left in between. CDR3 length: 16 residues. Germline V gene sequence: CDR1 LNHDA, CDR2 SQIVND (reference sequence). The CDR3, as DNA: TGTGCCAGTAGTCGGGGGGAACTAAGAGGGGGCACTGAAGCTTTCTTT. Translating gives CASSRGELRGGTEAFF.

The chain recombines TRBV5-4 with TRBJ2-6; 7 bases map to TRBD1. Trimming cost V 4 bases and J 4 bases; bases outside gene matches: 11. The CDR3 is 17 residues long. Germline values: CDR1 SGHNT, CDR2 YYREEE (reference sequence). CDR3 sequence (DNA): TGTGCCAGCAGCCCGGGACAGAGCCATCCCGGGGCCAACGTCCTGACTTTC. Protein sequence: CASSPGQSHPGANVLTF. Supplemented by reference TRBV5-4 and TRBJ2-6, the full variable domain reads ETGVTQSPTHLIKTRGQQVTLRCSSQSGHNTVSWYQQALGQGPQFIFQYYREEENGRGNFPPRFSGLQFPNYSSELNVNALELDDSALYLCASSPGQSHPGANVLTFGAGSRLTVL.

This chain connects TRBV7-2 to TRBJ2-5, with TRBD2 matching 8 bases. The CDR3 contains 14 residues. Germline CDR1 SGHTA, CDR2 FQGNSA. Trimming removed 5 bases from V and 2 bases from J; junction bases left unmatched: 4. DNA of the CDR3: TGTGCCAGCAGCACCGGGACTAGACAAGAGACCCAGTACTTC. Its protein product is CASSTGTRQETQYF. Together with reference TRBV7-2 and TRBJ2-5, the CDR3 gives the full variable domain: GAGVSQSPSNKVTEKGKDVELRCDPISGHTALYWYRQSLGQGLEFLIYFQGNSAPDKSGLPSDRFSAERTGGSVSTLTIQRTQQEDSAVYLCASSTGTRQETQYFGPGTRLLVL.

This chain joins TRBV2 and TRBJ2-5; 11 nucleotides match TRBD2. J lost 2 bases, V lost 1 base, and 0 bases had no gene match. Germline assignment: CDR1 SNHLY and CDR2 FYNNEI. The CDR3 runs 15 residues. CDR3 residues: CASSEGLAGQETQYF. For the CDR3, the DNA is TGTGCCAGCAGTGAAGGACTAGCGGGACAAGAGACCCAGTACTTC.

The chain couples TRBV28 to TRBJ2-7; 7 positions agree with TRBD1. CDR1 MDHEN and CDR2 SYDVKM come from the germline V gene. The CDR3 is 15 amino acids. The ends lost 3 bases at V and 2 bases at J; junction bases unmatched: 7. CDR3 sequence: CASSLTGHITYEQYF. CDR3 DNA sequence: TGTGCCAGCAGTTTGACAGGGCACATCACCTACGAGCAGTACTTC.

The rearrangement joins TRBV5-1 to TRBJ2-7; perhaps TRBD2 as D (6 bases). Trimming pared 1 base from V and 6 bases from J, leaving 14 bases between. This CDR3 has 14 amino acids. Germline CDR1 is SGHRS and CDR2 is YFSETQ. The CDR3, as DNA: TGCGCCAGCAGCTTGTGGGGGGAGACGGGCGAGCAGTACTTC. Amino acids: CASSLWGETGEQYF.

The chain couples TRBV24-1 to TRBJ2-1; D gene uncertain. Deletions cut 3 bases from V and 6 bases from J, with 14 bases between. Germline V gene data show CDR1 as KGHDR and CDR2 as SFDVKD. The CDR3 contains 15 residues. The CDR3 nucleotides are TGTGCCACCAGTGATCCCGGGTTTGGTGGCAATGAGCAGTTCTTC. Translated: CATSDPGFGGNEQFF.

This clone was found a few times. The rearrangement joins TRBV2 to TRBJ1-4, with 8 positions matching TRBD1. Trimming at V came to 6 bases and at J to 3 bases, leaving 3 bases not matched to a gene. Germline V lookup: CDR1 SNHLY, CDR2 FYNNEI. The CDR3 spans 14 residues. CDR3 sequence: CASRWTGSNEKLFF. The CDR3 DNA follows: TGTGCCAGCAGGTGGACAGGGTCTAATGAAAAACTGTTTTTT.

CDR3 nucleotide sequence: TGCGCCAGCAGCCAAATAAGCGGGACCAAGGGCAATGAGCAGTTCTTC. Amino acids: CASSQISGTKGNEQFF. The genes are TRBV4-3 and TRBJ2-1, with 7 bases aligning to TRBD2. CDR3 size: 16 residues. The germline gives CDR1 LGHNA, CDR2 YSLEER. V lost 2 bases to trimming and J lost 6 bases; unmatched junction nucleotides: 10.

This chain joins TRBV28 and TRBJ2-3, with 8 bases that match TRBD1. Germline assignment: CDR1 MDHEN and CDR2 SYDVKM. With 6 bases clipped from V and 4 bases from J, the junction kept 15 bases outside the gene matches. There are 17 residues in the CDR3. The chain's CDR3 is CASSPQGRTGPPDTQYF. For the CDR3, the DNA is TGTGCCAGCAGCCCCCAAGGTCGGACAGGGCCCCCAGATACGCAGTATTTT.

The CDR3 DNA sequence: TGTGCCAGCAGCCCCCAGGCCCGGGGCTCTGGAAACACCATATATTTT. It is translated as CASSPQARGSGNTIYF. The V gene is TRBV9, the J gene TRBJ1-3, with unresolved D. Trimming pared 4 bases from V and 0 bases from J, leaving 14 bases between. The CDR3 is made up of 16 amino acids. Germline loops: CDR1 SGDLS, CDR2 YYNGEE.

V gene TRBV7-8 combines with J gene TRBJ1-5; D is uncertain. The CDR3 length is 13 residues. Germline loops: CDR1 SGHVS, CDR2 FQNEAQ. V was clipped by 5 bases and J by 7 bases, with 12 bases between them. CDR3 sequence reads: CASSPSLSQPQHF. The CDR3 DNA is TGTGCCAGCAGCCCAAGTTTAAGCCAGCCCCAGCATTTT.